The present T cell receptor (beta chain) was sequenced within a study of blood T cell dynamics during melanoma immunotherapy. At the level of the study: Standard first-line treatment here was pembrolizumab or nivolumab plus ipilimumab in metastatic melanoma.

Sequencing was performed with immunoSEQ multiplex PCR; in TCRdb, only in-frame clones are kept and a portion is missing. The data contain 17,000 or so clones, roughly four fifths of them seen just once; the ten biggest clones take up roughly 7.5%. The CDR3 contains 14 residues. After removal of 6 bases from V and 2 bases from J, the junction contained 6 bases not matched to a gene. Germline V gives CDR1 MDHEN, CDR2 SYDVKM. Time point of the sample: pre-treatment baseline. Prior systemic cancer therapy, immunosuppressant use and other active malignancies excluded patients. Specimen: blood, collected from a patient treated with checkpoint blockade. The TCR originated in a human donor with melanoma. V is TRBV28 and J is TRBJ2-7, with 8 bases lining up with TRBD1. The CDR3 bases are TGTGCCAGCAGACGGCCGGGACAGGCCTACGAGCAGTACTTC. Translated: CASRRPGQAYEQYF.